This T cell receptor (beta chain) was captured by sequencing in a study of blood T cell repertoires in COVID-19. Profiling relied on immunoSEQ multiplex PCR, and the TCRdb table lists in-frame clones only, not all of them. The sample records 250,000 or so clones, around nine tenths being singletons. Germline V gene lookup returns CDR1 SGHRS and CDR2 YFSETQ. V was shortened by 0 bases and J by 0 bases, with 17 bases between the two germline ends. The CDR3 runs to 18 residues. The TCR was taken from a woman aged 55-70 years with COVID-19, enrolled during active disease. The chain is built from TRBV5-1 and TRBJ2-3, with D maybe TRBD2 (5 bases). Input material: peripheral blood. Here the CDR3 reads CASSLAWLERTSTDTQYF. CDR3 DNA sequence: TGCGCCAGCAGCTTGGCCTGGTTGGAGCGGACTAGCACAGATACGCAGTATTTT.